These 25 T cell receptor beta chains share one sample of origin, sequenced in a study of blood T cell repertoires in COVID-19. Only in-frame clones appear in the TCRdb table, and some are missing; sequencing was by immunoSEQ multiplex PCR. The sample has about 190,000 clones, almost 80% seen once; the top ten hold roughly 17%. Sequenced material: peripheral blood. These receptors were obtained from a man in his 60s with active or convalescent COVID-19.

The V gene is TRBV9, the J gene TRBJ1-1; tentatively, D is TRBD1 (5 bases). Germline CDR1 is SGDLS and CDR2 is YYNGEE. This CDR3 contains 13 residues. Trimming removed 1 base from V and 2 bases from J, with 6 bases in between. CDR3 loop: CASSVRGNTEAFF. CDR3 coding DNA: TGTGCCAGCAGCGTAAGGGGAAACACTGAAGCTTTCTTT. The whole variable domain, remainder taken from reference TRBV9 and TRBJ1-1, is DSGVTQTPKHLITATGQRVTLRCSPRSGDLSVYWYQQSLDQGLQFLIQYYNGEERAKGNILERFSAQQFPDLHSELNLSSLELGDSALYFCASSVRGNTEAFFGQGTRLTVV.

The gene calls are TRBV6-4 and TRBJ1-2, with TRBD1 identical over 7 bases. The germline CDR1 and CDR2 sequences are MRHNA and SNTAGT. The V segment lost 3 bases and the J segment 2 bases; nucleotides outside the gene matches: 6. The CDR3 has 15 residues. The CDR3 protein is CASSESGGENYGYTF. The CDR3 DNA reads TGTGCCAGCAGTGAATCAGGGGGAGAAAACTATGGCTACACCTTC.

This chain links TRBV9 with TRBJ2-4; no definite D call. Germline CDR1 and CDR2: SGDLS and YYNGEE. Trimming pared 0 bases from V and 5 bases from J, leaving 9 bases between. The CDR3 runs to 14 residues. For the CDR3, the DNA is TGTGCCAGCAGCGTAGATTATAGCCAAAACATTCAGTACTTC. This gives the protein CASSVDYSQNIQYF.

CDR3 bases: TGTGCCACCTCAATGGGGGGACGTACAACTAATGAAAAACTGTTTTTT. It specifies CATSMGGRTTNEKLFF. This chain links TRBV7-2 with TRBJ1-4, with a possible D match to TRBD1 (5 bases). Germline V lookup: CDR1 SGHTA, CDR2 FQGNSA. V shed 10 bases and J shed 0 bases, with 18 bases lying between them. The CDR3 totals 16 residues.

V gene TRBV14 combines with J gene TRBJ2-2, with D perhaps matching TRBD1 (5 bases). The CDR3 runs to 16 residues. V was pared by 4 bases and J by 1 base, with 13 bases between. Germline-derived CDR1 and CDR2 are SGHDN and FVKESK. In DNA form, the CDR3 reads TGTGCCAGCAGCCCTCGTGTAGGGGTGAACACCGGGGAGCTGTTTTTT. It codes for CASSPRVGVNTGELFF.

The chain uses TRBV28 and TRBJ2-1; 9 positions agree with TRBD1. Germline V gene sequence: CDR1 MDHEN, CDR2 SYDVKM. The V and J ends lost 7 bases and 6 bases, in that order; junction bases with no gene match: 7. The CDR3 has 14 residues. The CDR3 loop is CASTAGTGTNEQFF. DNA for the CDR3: TGTGCCAGCACCGCCGGGACAGGGACCAATGAGCAGTTCTTC.

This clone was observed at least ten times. The CDR3 reads CASSHSGAPGGELFF. The CDR3, as DNA: TGTGCCAGCAGCCATTCAGGGGCCCCGGGCGGGGAGCTGTTTTTT. This sequence joins TRBV3-1 (or the pseudogene TRBV3-2) and TRBJ2-2; possible D gene TRBD1, 6 bases. The CDR3 has 15 residues. Looked up from germline, CDR1 is LGHDT and CDR2 is YNNKEL (reference sequence). V gave up 3 bases and J gave up 7 bases, with 15 bases separating them.

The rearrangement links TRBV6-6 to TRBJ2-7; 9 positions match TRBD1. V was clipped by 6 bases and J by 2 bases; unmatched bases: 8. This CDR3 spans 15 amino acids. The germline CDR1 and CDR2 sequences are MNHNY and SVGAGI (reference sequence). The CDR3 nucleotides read TGTGCCAGCAGGAGACAGGGGGATGCGACCTACGAGCAGTACTTC. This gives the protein CASRRQGDATYEQYF.

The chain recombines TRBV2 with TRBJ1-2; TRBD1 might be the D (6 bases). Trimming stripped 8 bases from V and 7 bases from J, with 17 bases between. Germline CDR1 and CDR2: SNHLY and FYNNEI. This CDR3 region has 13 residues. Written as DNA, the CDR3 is TGTGCCAGCGGCTGGGGGGGGGCGCGTGGCTACACCTTC. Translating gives CASGWGGARGYTF.

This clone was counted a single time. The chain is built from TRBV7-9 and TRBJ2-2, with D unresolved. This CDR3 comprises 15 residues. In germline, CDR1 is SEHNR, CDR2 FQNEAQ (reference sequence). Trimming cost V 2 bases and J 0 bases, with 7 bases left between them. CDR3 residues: CASSLRSPNTGELFF. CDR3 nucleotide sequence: TGTGCCAGCAGCTTACGTAGTCCGAACACCGGGGAGCTGTTTTTT.

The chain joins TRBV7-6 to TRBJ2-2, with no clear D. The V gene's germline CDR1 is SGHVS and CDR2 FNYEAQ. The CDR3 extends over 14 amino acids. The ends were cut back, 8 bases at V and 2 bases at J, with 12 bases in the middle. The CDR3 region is CASGANFNTGELFF. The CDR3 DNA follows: TGTGCCAGCGGAGCAAACTTTAACACCGGGGAGCTGTTTTTT. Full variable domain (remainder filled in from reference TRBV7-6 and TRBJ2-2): GAGVSQSPRYKVTKRGQDVALRCDPISGHVSLYWYRQALGQGPEFLTYFNYEAQQDKSGLPNDRFSAERPEGSISTLTIQRTEQRDSAMYRCASGANFNTGELFFGEGSRLTVL.

The CDR3 DNA reads TGTGCCAGCAGCACCCCGGGGGGACTGACTTTCTTT. Translated, it gives CASSTPGGLTFF. The chain joins TRBV28 to TRBJ1-1, with a possible D match to TRBD1 (5 bases). Germline V CDR1 and CDR2: MDHEN, SYDVKM. Trimming removed 6 bases from V and 12 bases from J, with 17 bases in between. CDR3 size: 12 residues. Looking up the rest from reference TRBV28 and TRBJ1-1 gives the full variable domain: DVKVTQSSRYLVKRTGEKVFLECVQDMDHENMFWYRQDPGLGLRLIYFSYDVKMKEKGDIPEGYSVSREKKERFSLILESASTNQTSMYLCASSTPGGLTFFGQGTRLTVV.

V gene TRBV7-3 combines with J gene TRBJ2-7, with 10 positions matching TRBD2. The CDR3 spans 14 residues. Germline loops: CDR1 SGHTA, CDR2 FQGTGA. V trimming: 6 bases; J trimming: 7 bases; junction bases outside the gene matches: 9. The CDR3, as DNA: TGTGCCAGCAGGAGGGCTAGCGGGAGTGGAGAGCAGTACTTC. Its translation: CASRRASGSGEQYF.

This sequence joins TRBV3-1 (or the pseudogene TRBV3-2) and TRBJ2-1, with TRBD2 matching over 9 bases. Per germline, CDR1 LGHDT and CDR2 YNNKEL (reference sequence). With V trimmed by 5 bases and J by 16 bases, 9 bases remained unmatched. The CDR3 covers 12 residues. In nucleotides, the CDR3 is TGTGCCAGCAGCGCCCGGGAGCGGGAGGTCTTCTTC. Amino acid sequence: CASSAREREVFF.

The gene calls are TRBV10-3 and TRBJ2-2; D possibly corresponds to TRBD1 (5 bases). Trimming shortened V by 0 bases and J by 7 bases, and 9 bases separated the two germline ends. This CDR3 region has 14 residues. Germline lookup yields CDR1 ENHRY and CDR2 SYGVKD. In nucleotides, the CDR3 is TGTGCCATCAGTGAGTCACCGCAGGGCGGGGAGCTGTTTTTT. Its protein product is CAISESPQGGELFF.

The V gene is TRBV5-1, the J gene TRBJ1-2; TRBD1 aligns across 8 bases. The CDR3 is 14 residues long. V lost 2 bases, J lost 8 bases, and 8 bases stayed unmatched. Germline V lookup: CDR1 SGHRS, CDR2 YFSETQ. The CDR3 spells CASSLQGGIDGYTF. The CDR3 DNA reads TGCGCCAGCAGCTTACAGGGGGGGATCGACGGCTACACCTTC.

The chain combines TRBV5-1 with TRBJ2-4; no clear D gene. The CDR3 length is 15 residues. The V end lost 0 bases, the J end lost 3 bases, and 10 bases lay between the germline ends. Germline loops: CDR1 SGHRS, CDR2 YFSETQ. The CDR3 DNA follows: TGCGCCAGCAGCTTGGGGCAGACTCTCAAAAACATTCAGTACTTC. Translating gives CASSLGQTLKNIQYF.

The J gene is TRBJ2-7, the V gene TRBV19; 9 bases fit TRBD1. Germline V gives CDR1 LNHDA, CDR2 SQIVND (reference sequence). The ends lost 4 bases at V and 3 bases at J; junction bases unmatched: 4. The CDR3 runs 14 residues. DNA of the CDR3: TGTGCCAGTAGTACCGGGACAGGGCTCTACGAGCAGTACTTC. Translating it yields CASSTGTGLYEQYF.

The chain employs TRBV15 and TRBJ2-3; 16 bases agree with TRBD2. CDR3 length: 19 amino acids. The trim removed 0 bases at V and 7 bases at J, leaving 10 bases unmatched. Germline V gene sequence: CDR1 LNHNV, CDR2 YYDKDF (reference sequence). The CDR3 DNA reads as TGTGCCACCAGCAGAGATCGGGGACTAGCGGGAGGGCCGCAAAATACGCAGTATTTT. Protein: CATSRDRGLAGGPQNTQYF.

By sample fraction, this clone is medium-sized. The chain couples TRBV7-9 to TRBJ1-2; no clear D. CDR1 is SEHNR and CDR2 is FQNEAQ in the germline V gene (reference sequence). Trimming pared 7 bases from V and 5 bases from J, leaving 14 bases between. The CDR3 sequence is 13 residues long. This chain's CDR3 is CASTSSGRYGYTF. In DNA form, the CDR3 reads TGTGCCAGCACCAGCTCGGGGAGATATGGCTACACCTTC.

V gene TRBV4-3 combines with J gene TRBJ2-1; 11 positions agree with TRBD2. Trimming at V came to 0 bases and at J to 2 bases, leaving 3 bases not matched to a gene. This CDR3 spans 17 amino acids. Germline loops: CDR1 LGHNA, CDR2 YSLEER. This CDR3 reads CASSQDPTSGTYNEQFF. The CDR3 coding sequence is TGCGCCAGCAGCCAAGACCCGACTAGCGGGACCTACAATGAGCAGTTCTTC.

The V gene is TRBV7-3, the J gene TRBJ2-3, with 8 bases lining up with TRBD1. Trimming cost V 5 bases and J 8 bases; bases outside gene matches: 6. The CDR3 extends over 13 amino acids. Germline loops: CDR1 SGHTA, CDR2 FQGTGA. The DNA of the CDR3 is TGTGCCAGCAGCGCCCAGGGGGCAGGTACGCAGTATTTT. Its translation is CASSAQGAGTQYF.

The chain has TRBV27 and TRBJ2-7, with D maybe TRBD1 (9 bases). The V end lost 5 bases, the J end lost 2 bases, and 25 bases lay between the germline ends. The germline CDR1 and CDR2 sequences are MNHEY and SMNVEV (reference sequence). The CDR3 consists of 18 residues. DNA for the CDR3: TGTGCCAGCAGTACCATCCGCGGGGGGACAGGGCCCACCTACGAGCAGTACTTC. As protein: CASSTIRGGTGPTYEQYF.

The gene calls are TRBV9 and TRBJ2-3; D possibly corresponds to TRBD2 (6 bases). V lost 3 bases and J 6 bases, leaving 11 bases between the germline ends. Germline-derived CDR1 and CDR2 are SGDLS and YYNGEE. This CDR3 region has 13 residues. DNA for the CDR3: TGTGCCAGCAGCGGCGGAGGGGCGGATACGCAGTATTTT. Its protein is CASSGGGADTQYF.

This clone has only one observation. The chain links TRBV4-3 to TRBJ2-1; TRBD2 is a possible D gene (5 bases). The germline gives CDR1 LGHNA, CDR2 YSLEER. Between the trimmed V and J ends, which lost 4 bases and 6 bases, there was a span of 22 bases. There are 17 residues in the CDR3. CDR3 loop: CASSRNPLAPSGNEQFF. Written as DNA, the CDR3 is TGCGCCAGCAGCCGAAACCCGCTAGCCCCTTCGGGCAATGAGCAGTTCTTC.